Each of the 13 T cell receptor beta chains below was sequenced from the same sample in a study of shared clonotypes between healthy human individuals. Some clones are missing from TCRdb's copy, which holds only in-frame ones; the method was immunoSEQ multiplex PCR. The sample lists about 980,000 clones; around three quarters were seen once. The sample comprised memory CD4+ T cells sorted from blood. The subset was: CD45RA-negative fraction. The receptors were sampled from a man aged 18 to 29 in good health.

This rearrangement joins TRBV5-1 to TRBJ2-3, with 7 bases aligning to TRBD1. Germline V gene lookup returns CDR1 SGHRS and CDR2 YFSETQ. This CDR3 has 15 residues. The trim removed 4 bases at V and 1 base at J, leaving 6 bases unmatched. The DNA for the CDR3 is TGCGCCAGCAGCCCTGGACAGGCCGGCACAGATACGCAGTATTTT. Amino acid sequence: CASSPGQAGTDTQYF.

This chain links TRBV28 with TRBJ2-7; TRBD2 matches at 7 bases. V shed 4 bases, J shed 3 bases, and the junction held 3 bases outside the gene matches. This CDR3 is 13 amino acids long. Germline CDR1 and CDR2: MDHEN and SYDVKM. This chain's CDR3 is CASSSRTSYEQYF. CDR3 bases: TGTGCCAGCAGTTCAAGGACTAGCTACGAGCAGTACTTC.

V and J are TRBV6-1 and TRBJ2-7; TRBD2 aligns across 11 bases. The germline gives CDR1 MNHNS, CDR2 SASEGT. The J segment lost 3 bases and the V segment lost 7 bases, leaving 5 bases of the junction unmatched. The CDR3 covers 14 residues. The DNA of the CDR3 is TGTGCCAGCACTCGACTAGCGGGAAGCTACGAGCAGTACTTC. Protein sequence: CASTRLAGSYEQYF.

The chain has TRBV7-2 and TRBJ2-5; D uncertain. The CDR3 loop spans 15 amino acids. The ends were cut back, 5 bases at V and 2 bases at J, with 15 bases in the middle. Germline V gene sequence: CDR1 SGHTA, CDR2 FQGNSA. The CDR3 sequence: CASSPTYSKQETQYF. The CDR3 DNA sequence: TGTGCCAGCAGCCCCACCTACTCAAAACAAGAGACCCAGTACTTC. Looking up the rest from reference TRBV7-2 and TRBJ2-5 gives the full variable domain: GAGVSQSPSNKVTEKGKDVELRCDPISGHTALYWYRQSLGQGLEFLIYFQGNSAPDKSGLPSDRFSAERTGGSVSTLTIQRTQQEDSAVYLCASSPTYSKQETQYFGPGTRLLVL.

The gene calls are TRBV6-5 and TRBJ1-1; D gene ambiguous. Germline CDR1 MNHEY, CDR2 SVGAGI. V lost 8 bases to trimming and J lost 4 bases, with 8 bases between them. The CDR3 has 11 amino acids. This CDR3 is CASLLSTEAFF. The CDR3 DNA reads as TGTGCCAGCCTTCTTTCCACTGAAGCTTTCTTT.

V usage is TRBV19 and J usage is TRBJ1-5; the D gene is possibly TRBD1 (5 bases). CDR3 length equals 13 residues. CDR1 is LNHDA, CDR2 SQIVND, per germline (reference sequence). Trimming shortened V by 6 bases and J by 7 bases, and 13 bases separated the two germline ends. The CDR3 here is CASSPGQGQPQHF. As DNA, the CDR3 is TGTGCCAGTAGCCCCGGACAAGGGCAGCCCCAGCATTTT. Drawing the rest from reference TRBV19 and TRBJ1-5, the complete variable domain is DGGITQSPKYLFRKEGQNVTLSCEQNLNHDAMYWYRQDPGQGLRLIYYSQIVNDFQKGDIAEGYSVSREKKESFPLTVTSAQKNPTAFYLCASSPGQGQPQHFGDGTRLSIL.

The rearrangement links TRBV19 to TRBJ2-7, with D maybe TRBD2 (6 bases). Trimming shortened V by 8 bases and J by 0 bases, and 14 bases separated the two germline ends. CDR3 size: 14 residues. From germline, CDR1 is LNHDA and CDR2 SQIVND (reference sequence). CDR3 coding DNA: TGTGCCAGTGGAGGGACGGAGAGCTCCTACGAGCAGTACTTC. Amino acid sequence: CASGGTESSYEQYF.

This chain uses TRBV6-5 with TRBJ2-7, with a tentative D call TRBD1 (6 bases). In germline, CDR1 is MNHEY, CDR2 SVGAGI. V was cut by 5 bases and J by 3 bases, with 17 bases left in between. The CDR3 length is 15 residues. This CDR3 is CASSPTGTNLYEQYF. The DNA for the CDR3 is TGTGCCAGCAGTCCTACCGGGACAAATCTCTACGAGCAGTACTTC.

In its sample, this clone was seen a few times. This rearrangement joins TRBV5-6 to TRBJ2-7; D unresolved. There are 11 residues in the CDR3. V was clipped by 3 bases and J by 4 bases, with 5 bases between them. Germline V lookup: CDR1 SGHDT, CDR2 YYEEEE. This chain's CDR3 is CASSSEYEQYF. Written as DNA, the CDR3 is TGTGCCAGCAGCTCGGAGTACGAGCAGTACTTC.

The chain joins TRBV19 to TRBJ1-6, with D possibly being TRBD1 (6 bases). The length of the CDR3 is 16 residues. V was pared by 4 bases and J by 10 bases, with 20 bases between. Germline assignment: CDR1 LNHDA and CDR2 SQIVND (reference sequence). CDR3 protein: CASSTAGAGVRSPLHF. For the CDR3, the DNA is TGTGCCAGTAGTACGGCGGGGGCAGGGGTTAGGTCACCCCTCCACTTT.

J is TRBJ2-3 and V is TRBV11-2; TRBD2 matches at 7 bases. This CDR3 is 18 amino acids long. Trimming removed 5 bases from V and 1 base from J; junction bases left unmatched: 15. Germline assignment: CDR1 SGHAT and CDR2 FQNNGV. The CDR3 DNA reads as TGTGCCAGCAGCAAAGGCATCGGTCGCCTAGCGGGCACAGATACGCAGTATTTT. Encoded protein: CASSKGIGRLAGTDTQYF.

V gene TRBV7-9 combines with J gene TRBJ1-2; 11 nucleotides align to TRBD1. Germline CDR1 is SEHNR and CDR2 is FQNEAQ (reference sequence). This CDR3 contains 18 residues. Trimming at V came to 4 bases and at J to 1 base, leaving 11 bases not matched to a gene. The CDR3 loop is CASSYGSWTGGFNYGYTF. CDR3 bases: TGTGCCAGCAGCTACGGGAGTTGGACAGGGGGCTTTAACTATGGCTACACCTTC.

V is TRBV5-1 and J is TRBJ1-3; 10 bases fit TRBD1. The trim removed 0 bases at V and 0 bases at J, leaving 21 bases unmatched. The CDR3 spans 23 residues. CDR1 and CDR2 (germline): SGHRS, YFSETQ. In DNA form, the CDR3 reads TGCGCCAGCAGCTTGGGGACCTGGACAGGGGGAGCGAGCGCGGCTAGCTCTGGAAACACCATATATTTT. This sequence encodes CASSLGTWTGGASAASSGNTIYF.